Sequencing of this TCR beta chain was carried out in a study of blood T cells in healthy people across ages. A J-beta primer mix and a sample-barcoded 5' primer were used in a second PCR of roughly 6 to 11 cycles. The template-switch adaptor, which had 12 random nucleotides, put a tag on each cDNA molecule. One entry per CDR3 protein results from TCRdb running MiXCR on the 5' RACE reads. The data contain roughly 1,500,000 distinct CDR3 sequences, around 42% of them singletons. Comments on this clonotype: Its antigen is unknown.

V lost 8 bases, J lost 1 base, and 14 bases lay in between. CDR3 length: 14 residues. Germline V lookup: CDR1 MGHDK, CDR2 SYGVNS. Study-level results: The long-lived group displayed more naive CD4+ cells, plus higher diversity, than the aged donors did. With age, beta diversity per million T cells declined roughly linearly, significantly by 40. Across samples, TCR beta diversity tracked strongly with naive T cell percentage.

Input material: blood. J is TRBJ1-2 and V is TRBV25-1; D may be TRBD1 (5 bases). The source is a woman aged 18-29 years in good health. The CDR3 DNA sequence: TGTGCCAGCGCTTCCGGGACGGGTAACTATGGCTACACCTTC. Translating gives CASASGTGNYGYTF.